This T cell receptor (beta chain) is drawn from a study of radiation and T cells in renal cell carcinoma. As to this clone: Its cognate antigen is unknown.

The time point is: baseline pretreatment blood. Specified treatment: 15 Gy SBRT to primary tumor, nephrectomy 4 weeks later. Assay used: immunoSEQ multiplex PCR; TCRdb lists only in-frame clones, some missing. The sample consists of 90,000 to 100,000 clones, 80% to 90% of them appearing once. Study-level findings and limits: From baseline, blood top tumor clonotypes peaked at 2 weeks post-radiation.

CDR1 is SEHNR, CDR2 FQNEAQ, per germline (reference sequence). The CDR3 runs 14 residues. Trimming pared 1 base from V and 2 bases from J, leaving 7 bases between. This chain uses TRBV7-9 with TRBJ2-3; no clear D. The source material was blood, sampled from a patient whose treatment included radiotherapy and nephrectomy. The source of this sequence is a man in his forties or fifties with renal cell carcinoma. This chain's CDR3 is CASSLGSDTDTQYF. The CDR3 coding sequence is TGTGCCAGCAGCTTAGGGTCCGACACAGATACGCAGTATTTT.